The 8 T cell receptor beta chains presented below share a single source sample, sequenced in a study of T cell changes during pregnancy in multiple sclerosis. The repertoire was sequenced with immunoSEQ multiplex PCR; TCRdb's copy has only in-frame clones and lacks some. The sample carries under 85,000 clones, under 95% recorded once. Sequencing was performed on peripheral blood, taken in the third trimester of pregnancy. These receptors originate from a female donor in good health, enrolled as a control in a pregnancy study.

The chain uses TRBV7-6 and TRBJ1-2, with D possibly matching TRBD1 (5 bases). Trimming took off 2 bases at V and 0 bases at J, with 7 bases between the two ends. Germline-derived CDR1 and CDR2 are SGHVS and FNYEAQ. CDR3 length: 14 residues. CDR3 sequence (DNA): TGTGCCAGCAGCTTACGACAGACTAACTATGGCTACACCTTC. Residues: CASSLRQTNYGYTF.

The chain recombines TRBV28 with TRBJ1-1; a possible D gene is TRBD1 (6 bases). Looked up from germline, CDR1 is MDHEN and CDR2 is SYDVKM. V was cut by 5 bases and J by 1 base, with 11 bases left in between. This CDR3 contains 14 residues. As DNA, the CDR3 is TGTGCCAGCAGTCTTCACAGGGAGAACACTGAAGCTTTCTTT. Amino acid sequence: CASSLHRENTEAFF.

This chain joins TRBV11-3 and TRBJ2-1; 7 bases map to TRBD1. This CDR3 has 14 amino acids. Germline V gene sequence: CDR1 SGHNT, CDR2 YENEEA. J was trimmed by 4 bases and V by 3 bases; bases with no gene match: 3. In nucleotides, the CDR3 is TGTGCCAGCAGCTTTAGGGGGCAGTACAATGAGCAGTTCTTC. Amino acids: CASSFRGQYNEQFF.

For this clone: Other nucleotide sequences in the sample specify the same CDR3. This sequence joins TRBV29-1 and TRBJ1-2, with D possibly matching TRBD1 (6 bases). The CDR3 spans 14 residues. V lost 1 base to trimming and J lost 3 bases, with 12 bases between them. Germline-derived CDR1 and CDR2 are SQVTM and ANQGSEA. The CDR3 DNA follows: TGCAGCGTTGAAGCGCCGGGACAATACTATGGCTACACCTTC. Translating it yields CSVEAPGQYYGYTF.

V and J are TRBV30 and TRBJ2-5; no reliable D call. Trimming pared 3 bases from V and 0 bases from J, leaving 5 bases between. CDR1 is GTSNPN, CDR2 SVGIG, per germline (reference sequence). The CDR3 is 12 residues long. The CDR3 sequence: CAWSDYQETQYF. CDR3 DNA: TGTGCCTGGAGCGACTACCAAGAGACCCAGTACTTC.

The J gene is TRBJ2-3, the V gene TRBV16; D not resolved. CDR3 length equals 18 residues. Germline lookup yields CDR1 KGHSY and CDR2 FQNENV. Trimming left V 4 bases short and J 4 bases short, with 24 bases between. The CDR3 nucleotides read TGTGCCAGCAGCCCCAAACTCCAGACATTGAAGAAGGCAGATACGCAGTATTTT. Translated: CASSPKLQTLKKADTQYF.

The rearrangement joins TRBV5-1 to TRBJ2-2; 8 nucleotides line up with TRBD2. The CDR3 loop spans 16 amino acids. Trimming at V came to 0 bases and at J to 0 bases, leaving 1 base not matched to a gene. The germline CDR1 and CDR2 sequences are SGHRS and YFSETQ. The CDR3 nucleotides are TGCGCCAGCAGCTTGGTAGCGGGGACGAACACCGGGGAGCTGTTTTTT. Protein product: CASSLVAGTNTGELFF.

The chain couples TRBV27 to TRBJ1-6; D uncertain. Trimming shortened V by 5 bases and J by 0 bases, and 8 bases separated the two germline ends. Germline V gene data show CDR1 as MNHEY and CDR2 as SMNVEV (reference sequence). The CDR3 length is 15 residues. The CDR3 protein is CASSLSYSYNSPLHF. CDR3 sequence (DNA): TGTGCCAGCAGTCTCAGTTACTCCTATAATTCACCCCTCCACTTT.